This T cell receptor beta chain was captured in a study of T cells after yellow fever vaccination. Findings and caveats of the study: Repertoires sorted by FACS could include abundant clonotypes that are contaminants from the bulk population. Post-booster reappearance was seen for most primary-vaccination clones (about 96% CD4, 88% CD8). A small share of clonotypes appeared in both CD4 and CD8 compartments.

This clonotype was seen a handful of times. Its antigen is still unknown. TCRdb recomputed calls from the 5' RACE reads with MiXCR, one row per CDR3 protein. The table records a few hundred thousand distinct CDR3 sequences, roughly 20% of them present only once. Per germline, CDR1 SEHNR and CDR2 FQNEAQ (reference sequence). Trimming removed 5 bases from V and 2 bases from J, with 7 bases in between. This CDR3 is 12 amino acids long. Sequencing was performed on PBMCs, taken before the yellow fever booster vaccination. This sequence joins TRBV7-9 and TRBJ2-7; TRBD2 is a possible D gene (5 bases). This receptor was obtained from a man in his late teens or twenties who received the YFV17D yellow fever vaccine. The CDR3 region has the DNA TGTGCCAGCAGCGTCGGGGCCTACGAGCAGTACGTC. The encoded protein is CASSVGAYEQYV.